Reported below is one T cell receptor beta chain. Indicated treatment: oral pan-JAK inhibitor, 5-10 mg twice daily. From germline, CDR1 is SEHNR and CDR2 FQNEAQ (reference sequence). V was clipped by 5 bases and J by 5 bases; unmatched bases: 5. The CDR3 totals 14 residues. Reverse transcription of extracted RNA yielded cDNA, which provided the sequencing template. Profiled with immunoSEQ multiplex PCR; TCRdb holds only in-frame clones, not every one. The data show about 190,000 clones, with about three fifths seen just once and around 3.9% held by the top ten. The data are from a study of CD8+ T cells in alopecia areata.

The V gene is TRBV7-9, the J gene TRBJ1-1, with 10 bases lining up with TRBD1. This TCR derives from a human donor with alopecia areata. The sequencing here drew on CD4+ T cells sorted from blood, taken at week 4, from a patient treated with tofacitinib. In DNA form, the CDR3 reads TGTGCCAGCAGCAAGGGGACAGGGGCGACTGAAGCTTTCTTT. It yields the protein CASSKGTGATEAFF.